This TCR beta chain emerged from a study of graft-versus-host responses after intestinal transplantation. Looking at the study overall: Among the recipients, all got anti-thymocyte globulin induction and then tacrolimus and steroids for roughly three years. Study findings and constraints: GvH clones were found in recipient marrow; some appeared first in ileum or blood. Early declines in HvG clones that occurred post-transplant were associated with peak circulating GvH clone levels.

TCRdb's table, derived via immunoSEQ multiplex PCR, lists solely in-frame clones and lacks some. This table has 15,000 to 20,000 clones, 95% appearing once. Turning to this clone: The antigen is not known.

Trimming cost V 2 bases and J 8 bases, with 16 bases left between them. The CDR3 has 15 amino acids. Germline CDR1 SNHLY, CDR2 FYNNEI. The TCR originated in a human patient who received an intestinal transplant, so some T cells may come from the graft donor. This chain links TRBV2 with TRBJ2-1; possibly TRBD1 or TRBD2 for D (5 bases each). Here the sequenced sample was PBMCs, taken 23 days after intestinal transplant. CDR3 nucleotides: TGTGCCAGCAGTGAACGAGCGGTAGGGGTCTATGAGCAGTTCTTC. Translated: CASSERAVGVYEQFF.